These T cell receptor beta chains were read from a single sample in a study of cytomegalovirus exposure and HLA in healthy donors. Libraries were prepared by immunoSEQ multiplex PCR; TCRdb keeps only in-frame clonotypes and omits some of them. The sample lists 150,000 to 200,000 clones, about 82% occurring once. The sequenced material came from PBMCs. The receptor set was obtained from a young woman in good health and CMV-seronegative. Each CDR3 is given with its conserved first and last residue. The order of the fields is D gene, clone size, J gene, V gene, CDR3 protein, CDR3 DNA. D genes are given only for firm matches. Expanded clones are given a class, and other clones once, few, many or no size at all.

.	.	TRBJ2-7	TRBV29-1	CSVERGSGYEQYF	TGCAGCGTTGAAAGAGGGTCAGGCTACGAGCAGTACTTC
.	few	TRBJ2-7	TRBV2	CASLAGDYEQYF	TGTGCCAGCTTGGCAGGGGACTACGAGCAGTACTTC
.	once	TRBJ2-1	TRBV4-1	CASSHLYNEQFF	TGCGCCAGCAGCCACCTATACAATGAGCAGTTCTTC
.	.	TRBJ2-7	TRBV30	CAWSVHSLGEQYF	TGTGCCTGGAGTGTACATAGCCTGGGCGAGCAGTACTTC
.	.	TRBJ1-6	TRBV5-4	CASSLGRVGSPLHF	TGTGCCAGCAGCTTGGGCAGGGTGGGATCACCCCTCCACTTT
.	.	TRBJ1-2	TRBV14	CASSQDRGYGYTF	TGTGCCAGCAGCCAAGACAGGGGCTATGGCTACACCTTC
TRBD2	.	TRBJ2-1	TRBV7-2	CASSSLAGPYNEQFF	TGTGCCAGCAGCTCACTAGCGGGCCCCTACAATGAGCAGTTCTTC
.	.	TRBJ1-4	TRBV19	CASSIEFYEKLFF	TGTGCCAGTAGTATAGAATTCTATGAAAAACTGTTTTTT
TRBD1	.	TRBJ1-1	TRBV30	CAWSLSGQGRTEAFF	TGTGCCTGGAGTCTTTCGGGACAGGGGAGGACTGAAGCTTTCTTT
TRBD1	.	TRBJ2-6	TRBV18	CASSLGSLTGTDRSGANVLTF	TGTGCCAGCTCACTCGGCAGCCTAACGGGGACAGATAGATCTGGGGCCAACGTCCTGACTTTC
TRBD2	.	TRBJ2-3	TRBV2	CASSGLAEGDTQYF	TGTGCCAGCAGTGGACTAGCGGAGGGGGATACGCAGTATTTT
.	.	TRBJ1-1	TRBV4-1	CASRRLGDTEAFF	TGCGCCAGCAGACGATTAGGGGACACTGAAGCTTTCTTT
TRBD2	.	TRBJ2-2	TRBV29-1	CSAVVGLAGRGGTGELFF	TGCAGCGCCGTGGTGGGACTAGCGGGCCGAGGGGGCACCGGGGAGCTGTTTTTT
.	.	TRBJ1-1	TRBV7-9	CASSLFRETEAFF	TGTGCCAGCAGCTTATTCAGGGAAACTGAAGCTTTCTTT
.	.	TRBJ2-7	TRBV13	CASCAGAGEQYF	TGTGCCAGCTGTGCGGGGGCGGGCGAGCAGTACTTC
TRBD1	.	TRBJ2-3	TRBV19	CASSISGRGWPDTQYF	TGTGCCAGTAGTATTTCGGGCAGGGGGTGGCCAGATACGCAGTATTTT
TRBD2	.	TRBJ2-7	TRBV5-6	CASSAAGTSGTYEQYF	TGTGCCAGCAGCGCCGCCGGGACTAGCGGGACTTACGAGCAGTACTTC
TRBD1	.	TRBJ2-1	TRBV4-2	CASSQVTAGQGFNEQFF	TGTGCCAGCAGCCAAGTTACCGCGGGACAGGGGTTCAATGAGCAGTTCTTC
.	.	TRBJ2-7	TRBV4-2	CASSQRDGSSYEQYF	TGTGCCAGCAGCCAAAGGGACGGGAGCTCCTACGAGCAGTACTTC
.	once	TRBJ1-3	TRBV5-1	CASSKTGGDSGNTIYF	TGCGCCAGCAGTAAGACGGGAGGGGACTCGGGAAACACCATATATTTT
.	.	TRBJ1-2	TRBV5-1	CASSPPGGTPKGYTF	TGCGCCAGCAGCCCTCCCGGGGGGACCCCCAAGGGCTACACCTTC
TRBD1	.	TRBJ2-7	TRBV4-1	CASSPVRGQGIGHEQYF	TGCGCCAGCAGCCCGGTGAGGGGACAGGGGATTGGACACGAGCAGTACTTC
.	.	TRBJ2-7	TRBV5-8	CASEEGSYEQYF	TGTGCCAGCGAAGAGGGCTCCTACGAGCAGTACTTC
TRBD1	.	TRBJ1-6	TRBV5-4	CASSLLTRDRHSPLHF	TGTGCCAGCAGCTTGCTCACCCGGGACAGACATTCACCCCTCCACTTT
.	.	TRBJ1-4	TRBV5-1	CASSSNTGLNEKLFF	TGCGCCAGCAGCTCGAATACAGGGCTTAATGAAAAACTGTTTTTT
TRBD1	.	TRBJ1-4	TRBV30	CAWNYQGGTNEKLFF	TGTGCCTGGAACTACCAGGGGGGAACTAATGAAAAACTGTTTTTT
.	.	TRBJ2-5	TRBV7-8	CASSSWTELWETQYF	TGTGCCAGCAGCTCCTGGACAGAGCTTTGGGAGACCCAGTACTTC
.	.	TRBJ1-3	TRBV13	CASSSATGGDMSGNTIYF	TGTGCCAGCAGCTCGGCCACAGGTGGGGACATGTCTGGAAACACCATATATTTT
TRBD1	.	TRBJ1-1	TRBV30	CAWSGQGFTEAFF	TGTGCCTGGAGCGGACAGGGATTCACTGAAGCTTTCTTT
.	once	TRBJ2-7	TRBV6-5	CASSPILTGEQYF	TGTGCCAGCAGTCCCATTTTGACGGGGGAGCAGTACTTC
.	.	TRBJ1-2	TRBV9	CASSVGDSNYGYTF	TGTGCCAGCAGCGTAGGCGACAGCAACTATGGCTACACCTTC
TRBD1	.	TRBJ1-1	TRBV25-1	CASSPSDRGFTEAFF	TGTGCCAGCAGCCCCAGCGACAGGGGATTCACTGAAGCTTTCTTT